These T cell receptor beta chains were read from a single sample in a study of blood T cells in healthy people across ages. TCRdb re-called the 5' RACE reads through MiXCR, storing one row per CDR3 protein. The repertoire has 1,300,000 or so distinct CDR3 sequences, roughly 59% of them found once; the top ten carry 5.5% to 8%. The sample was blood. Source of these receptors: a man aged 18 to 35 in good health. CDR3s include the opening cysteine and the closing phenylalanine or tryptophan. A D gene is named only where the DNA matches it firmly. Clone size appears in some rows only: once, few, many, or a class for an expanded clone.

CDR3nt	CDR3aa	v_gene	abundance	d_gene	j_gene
TGTGCCAGCAGTTTCGGGGTGCGTTCACCCCTCCACTTT	CASSFGVRSPLHF	TRBV27	few	NA	TRBJ1-6
TGTGCCAGCAGTTTCCTGGGGGACAGGGGGGAAGAGCAGTACTTC	CASSFLGDRGEEQYF	TRBV27	NA	TRBD1	TRBJ2-7
TGCGCCAGCAGCCAAGATATAGCGGAAGAGCAGTTCTTC	CASSQDIAEEQFF	TRBV4-1	NA	NA	TRBJ2-1
TGTGCCAGCAGTTACGGGACAGAGGGCTCCGGCTACACCTTC	CASSYGTEGSGYTF	TRBV6-5	NA	TRBD1	TRBJ1-2
TGCAGCGTTGCCCTACTACTAGCGCCAGATACGCAGTATTTT	CSVALLLAPDTQYF	TRBV29-1	NA	TRBD2	TRBJ2-3
TGTGCCAGCAGCTTCAGGGAGGGCTCCTACAATGAGCAGTTCTTC	CASSFREGSYNEQFF	TRBV9	NA	TRBD2	TRBJ2-1
TGTGCCAGCAGTGAAGCGCGGGGGCAGGACACCGGGGAGCTGTTTTTT	CASSEARGQDTGELFF	TRBV6-1	NA	NA	TRBJ2-2
TGTGTCACCGGTGACCCAGGGGCCACAGATACGCAGTATTTT	CVTGDPGATDTQYF	TRBV24-1	NA	NA	TRBJ2-3
TGCGCCAGCAGCCAACCTGTTGGACAGGCCAAAAACATTCAGTACTTC	CASSQPVGQAKNIQYF	TRBV4-1	NA	NA	TRBJ2-4
TGTGCCAGCAGTGAATTCCCAGGGGATGAGACCCAGTACTTC	CASSEFPGDETQYF	TRBV25-1	few	NA	TRBJ2-5
TGTGCCAGCACCCTAGGGGGGCTCGCCGAAGCTTTCTTT	CASTLGGLAEAFF	TRBV4-2	NA	NA	TRBJ1-1
TGTGCCATCACCCGGGACCCTACCTACGAGCAGTACTTC	CAITRDPTYEQYF	TRBV10-3	NA	NA	TRBJ2-7
TGTGCCAGCAGCGTCGTGGCTAGCGGATGGGAGACCCAGTACTTC	CASSVVASGWETQYF	TRBV9	NA	TRBD2	TRBJ2-5
TGTGCCTGGAGTGTCGCGCCAGAGCAGTACTTC	CAWSVAPEQYF	TRBV30	NA	NA	TRBJ2-7
TGCAGCGTTGAAGGGCACAGGGACAGGGGGCGCACAGATACGCAGTATTTT	CSVEGHRDRGRTDTQYF	TRBV29-1	NA	TRBD1	TRBJ2-3
TGTGCCAGCAGCGAAGGGACAGGGAACTATGGCTACACCTTC	CASSEGTGNYGYTF	TRBV2	few	TRBD1	TRBJ1-2
TGCAGCGTTGAAGATCGCGGTAATGGTCTCGAGCAGTACTTC	CSVEDRGNGLEQYF	TRBV29-1	NA	NA	TRBJ2-7
TGCGCCAGCAGCCGCAAACCAGAGGGCGAGCAGTACTTC	CASSRKPEGEQYF	TRBV4-1	NA	NA	TRBJ2-7
TGTGCCGGCAGTGATATTATTGGCAGGGACATATTGGAAGCCCAGTACTTC	CAGSDIIGRDILEAQYF	TRBV25-1	NA	NA	TRBJ2-7
TGCGCCAGCAGATTCAGCGTGAACACTGAAGCTTTCTTT	CASRFSVNTEAFF	TRBV4-3	NA	NA	TRBJ1-1
TGCGCCAGCAGCCAAAGGACAGCTAGCTCCTACGAGCAGTACTTC	CASSQRTASSYEQYF	TRBV4-1	NA	NA	TRBJ2-7
TGTGCCATCGCAAGGGACAGGCTATCCACCGGGGAGCTGTTTTTT	CAIARDRLSTGELFF	TRBV2	NA	TRBD1	TRBJ2-2
TGTGCCACCTCCGGTGGAGGGACAGGCCAAGAGACCCAGTTCTTC	CATSGGGTGQETQFF	TRBV15	NA	TRBD1	TRBJ2-1
TGTGCCAGCAGCCAAGGCCAGGGGAATTTCTATGGCTACACCTTC	CASSQGQGNFYGYTF	TRBV3-1	NA	NA	TRBJ1-2
TGCGCCAGCAGCTTGGGGCAGGGGGCGGCTGGGGCCAACGTCCTGACTTTC	CASSLGQGAAGANVLTF	TRBV5-1	NA	TRBD1	TRBJ2-6
TGTGCCAGCAGTGAGACGAACTATGGCTACACCTTC	CASSETNYGYTF	TRBV6-2/TRBV6-3	NA	NA	TRBJ1-2
TGCGCCAGCAGCCAAGTTCCAGGGCGTTCAGATACGCAGTATTTT	CASSQVPGRSDTQYF	TRBV4-1	NA	NA	TRBJ2-3
TGCGCCAGCAGCCAAGGGGTTGCAGCCGGGCCGGACTACGAGCAGTACTTC	CASSQGVAAGPDYEQYF	TRBV4-1	NA	NA	TRBJ2-7
TGTGCCAGCACTGGTTCTGAGCAGTACTTC	CASTGSEQYF	TRBV7-9	NA	NA	TRBJ2-7
TGCAGTGCTAACTTAGCAGCGCAGGGCGCCTATGGCTACACCTTC	CSANLAAQGAYGYTF	TRBV20-1	NA	NA	TRBJ1-2
TGCGCCAGCAGCCAAGGGACAGGGAATAGGGAGCCCCAGCATTTT	CASSQGTGNREPQHF	TRBV4-1	once	TRBD1	TRBJ1-5
TGTGCCAGCAGACGCAGAGAGGTCGGAGAGCAGTACTTC	CASRRREVGEQYF	TRBV2	NA	NA	TRBJ2-7
TGTGCCAGCAGCTGGGCTGGGACCCACTCCTACGAGCAGTACTTC	CASSWAGTHSYEQYF	TRBV5-5	NA	NA	TRBJ2-7
TGTGCCAGCAGTGCGGACAGGGTAGTTGATACGCAGTATTTT	CASSADRVVDTQYF	TRBV6-1	NA	TRBD1	TRBJ2-3
TGTGCCAGCAGCGACGCAGTCAGGGTGGATCAAGATACGCAGTATTTT	CASSDAVRVDQDTQYF	TRBV11-2	NA	NA	TRBJ2-3
TGTGCCAGCAGCCCCTCATATCGACAGGGTGGTGGAGAGACCCAGTACTTC	CASSPSYRQGGGETQYF	TRBV12-3/TRBV12-4	few	TRBD1	TRBJ2-5
TGTGCCAGCGCGACCCCTGGGGGGAAATCACCCCTCCACTTT	CASATPGGKSPLHF	TRBV28	NA	NA	TRBJ1-6
TGTGCCAGCAGCGTAGGGGGGTTGGTTTCCTACACCTTC	CASSVGGLVSYTF	TRBV9	NA	NA	TRBJ1-2
TGTGCCAGCAGCCAAGAACACTTTGGAGGGGCTGAAGCTTTCTTT	CASSQEHFGGAEAFF	TRBV14	NA	NA	TRBJ1-1
TGTGCCACCAGTGATACAGGGGCTCCGCAGTTCTTC	CATSDTGAPQFF	TRBV24-1	NA	TRBD1	TRBJ2-1
TGCAGCGTTGATCGGGGGGGAGATACGCTGTATTTT	CSVDRGGDTLYF	TRBV29-1	NA	TRBD2	TRBJ2-3
TGTGCCAGCAGTCCCTTAGGAAGGCCGAACTATGGCTACACCTTC	CASSPLGRPNYGYTF	TRBV27	NA	NA	TRBJ1-2
TGCAGCGCCGAGCGGGGGCGGGGCACAGATACGCCGTATTTT	CSAERGRGTDTPYF	TRBV29-1	NA	TRBD2	TRBJ2-3
TGTGCCAGCTCACTGTCGGACAGGATCCCTATCTACGAGCAGTACTTC	CASSLSDRIPIYEQYF	TRBV18	NA	TRBD1	TRBJ2-7
TGTGCCAGCAGCGTAGTTGGGTCCTATAATTCACCCCTCCACTTT	CASSVVGSYNSPLHF	TRBV9	NA	NA	TRBJ1-6
TGTGCCAGCAGCGTAGACCGGGGTATGAGCACTGAAGCTTTCTTT	CASSVDRGMSTEAFF	TRBV9	many	NA	TRBJ1-1
TGTGCCAGCAGCTTAGACCCGGGAGCGGGCGAGCAGTACTTC	CASSLDPGAGEQYF	TRBV7-2	NA	NA	TRBJ2-7
TGTGCCAGCAGCAGGGACATTAGCAATCAGCCCCAGCATTTT	CASSRDISNQPQHF	TRBV7-2	NA	NA	TRBJ1-5
TGTGCCAGCAGCCCCCACATAGGCACCGGGGAGCTGTTTTTT	CASSPHIGTGELFF	TRBV11-2	NA	NA	TRBJ2-2
TGCAGTGCGAACGCGGACACCATATATTTT	CSANADTIYF	TRBV20-1	NA	NA	TRBJ1-3
TGTGCCAGCAGCCAAGAGCGACTAGCGGGACGCTACGAGCAGTACTTC	CASSQERLAGRYEQYF	TRBV4-2	NA	TRBD2	TRBJ2-7